Listed below are T cell receptor beta chains from one sample, sequenced in a study of T cell repertoires in cytomegalovirus infection. TCRdb analysed the reads with MiXCR anew, one entry per CDR3 protein. This repertoire shows about 140,000 distinct CDR3 sequences, 5.5% to 8% found once; its top ten account for 18%. Sequencing input: PBMCs. Every receptor here comes from a human donor in good health (CMV status not recorded). Some clones in this sample may be carry-over from other donors' samples. Both conserved end residues are part of each CDR3. D genes are given only for firm matches. Some rows have no size entry. The others give once, few or many, or a class for an expanded clone.

>TRBJ2-3|TRBV7-2|many|TRBD2
TGTGCCAGCAGCCCCACCGGACTAGCGGGCACAGATACGCAGTATTTT
CASSPTGLAGTDTQYF
>TRBJ2-3|TRBV5-1|-|-
TGCGCCAGCAAGGAGCGGCCCCCCACAGATACGCAGTATTTT
CASKERPPTDTQYF
>TRBJ2-5|TRBV4-1|-|-
TGCGCCAGCAGCTCTCCGAAAGAAGGGTTCCTAGAGACCCAGTACTTC
CASSSPKEGFLETQYF
>TRBJ2-3|TRBV29-1|many|-
TGCAGCTACAGGGTCCCCCCAGATACGCAGTATTTT
CSYRVPPDTQYF
>TRBJ1-2|TRBV7-2|many|TRBD1
TGTGCCAGCAGCGCGGACAGGGCGCGCGGCTACACCTTC
CASSADRARGYTF
>TRBJ2-4|TRBV7-2|many|TRBD2
TGTGCCAGCAGCTTAGTCGGGGGGGCCGGGAACATTCAGTACTTC
CASSLVGGAGNIQYF
>TRBJ1-2|TRBV28|many|-
TGTGCCAGCAGTTATGGGAGCCGTGGCTATGGCTACACCTTC
CASSYGSRGYGYTF
>TRBJ1-5|TRBV7-8|many|-
TGTGCCAGCAGCACCTCCAGGGAAAATCAGCCCCAGCATTTT
CASSTSRENQPQHF
>TRBJ2-1|TRBV7-2|many|TRBD1
TGTGCCAGCAGCTCCCCCGGGACAGGTTCCAATGAGCAGTTCTTC
CASSSPGTGSNEQFF
>TRBJ1-2|TRBV24-1|many|TRBD1
TGTGCCACCAGTGAGACTGGGACAGCTAATGGCTACACCTTC
CATSETGTANGYTF
>TRBJ2-7|TRBV7-6|many|TRBD1
TGTGCCAGCAGCTTAGGGGGACAGGGGGCAGGCGAGCAGTACTTC
CASSLGGQGAGEQYF
>TRBJ2-2|TRBV7-2|many|TRBD2
TGTGCCAGCAGCAACCGGGGGGGCGGCACCGGGGAGCTGTTTTTT
CASSNRGGGTGELFF
>TRBJ2-5|TRBV20-1|few|TRBD2
TGCAGTGCTCGAACTAGCGGGGCGCGGGGAGAGACCCAGTACTTC
CSARTSGARGETQYF
>TRBJ2-5|TRBV29-1|-|TRBD1
TGCAGCGTTGGAGGGACAGGGAAGACCCAGTACTTC
CSVGGTGKTQYF
>TRBJ2-7|TRBV28|many|TRBD2
TGTGCCTCGGGAGGGGGGACGTACGAGCAGTACTTC
CASGGGTYEQYF